The present T cell receptor (beta chain) was sequenced within a study of regulatory T cells in long-lasting Graves disease. This clonotype came up a few times. This sample's time point: newly diagnosed GD, antithyroid drugs for less than 3 months. After RNA was extracted from PBMCs, the TCR library was made from it. As a group, patients came from one endocrinology department in Xi'an, China. Germline assignment: CDR1 LNHDA and CDR2 SQIVND (reference sequence). The CDR3 has 19 amino acids. Trimming at V came to 2 bases and at J to 0 bases, leaving 12 bases not matched to a gene. With iRepertoire HTBI primers and Arm-PCR of CDR3 regions, TCR beta libraries were built. As processed by the authors: Looking across samples, the authors found some 67 TRBV and 14 to 15 TRBJ segments. TCRdb reprocessed the multiplex PCR reads via MiXCR and lists one record per CDR3 protein. In this record, the V and J calls reflect TCRdb's handling and not the investigators' own analysis. This sample carries about 530,000 distinct CDR3 sequences, about 15% of them seen once, and the ten largest clones take around a quarter.

Separately, the same data were catalogued under a study of T cells in Graves' hyperthyroidism and ophthalmopathy. That study reports: Most clonotypes that expanded in the thyroid above 0.001 also showed up in blood.

V and J are TRBV19 and TRBJ1-5; 8 positions agree with TRBD1. The sequencing here drew on peripheral blood mononuclear cells (PBMCs), taken at new diagnosis, from a patient treated with antithyroid drugs. This sequence originates from a middle-aged woman with Graves disease. Written as DNA, the CDR3 is TGTGCCAGTAGTATAAGGGGGACAGGCGTCTCATATAGCAATCAGCCCCAGCATTTT. Translation: CASSIRGTGVSYSNQPQHF.